The 8 T cell receptor beta chains in this list originate from one sample, sequenced in a study of early T cells in non-severe SARS-CoV-2 infection. From the 5' RACE reads, TCRdb called clonotypes with MiXCR, one entry per CDR3 protein. The sample gives fewer than 120,000 distinct CDR3 sequences, roughly 12% of which show up once; approximately 3.5% is in the top ten. Sequencing was performed on whole blood, taken at baseline. These receptors were collected from an adult who was a healthcare worker with PCR-confirmed SARS-CoV-2 infection or an uninfected control (not recorded which).

This clonotype occurred a few times. V and J are TRBV2 and TRBJ2-1; D tentatively fits TRBD1 or TRBD2 (6 bases each). Trimming stripped 8 bases from V and 8 bases from J, with 22 bases between. Germline CDR1 SNHLY, CDR2 FYNNEI. This CDR3 spans 15 amino acids. The CDR3 coding sequence is TGTGCCAGCTTGGGGGGCACCGCCATAGTCGATGAGCAGTTCTTC. Translation: CASLGGTAIVDEQFF.

The chain carries TRBV7-2 and TRBJ2-6, with 9 positions matching TRBD1. The CDR3 covers 19 residues. The junction had 10 bases not matched to a gene; V was cut back by 4 bases and J by 0 bases. The germline V gene has CDR1 SGHTA and CDR2 FQGNSA. The CDR3 DNA sequence: TGTGCCAGCAGCTCCCAAGGGACAGGGATGAGCTCTGGGGCCAACGTCCTGACTTTC. Protein sequence: CASSSQGTGMSSGANVLTF.

The chain uses TRBV11-3 and TRBJ1-1; no clear D. The length of the CDR3 is 9 residues. Germline lookup yields CDR1 SGHNT and CDR2 YENEEA. Trimming took 10 bases from V and 11 from J, leaving 11 bases between them. CDR3: CATLLLAFF. The DNA for the CDR3 is TGTGCCACCCTTTTACTGGCTTTCTTT.

This chain uses TRBV13 with TRBJ2-7; D possibly corresponds to TRBD2 (6 bases). This CDR3 has 14 residues. Germline values: CDR1 PRHDT, CDR2 FYEKMQ (reference sequence). Trimming stripped 0 bases from V and 4 bases from J, with 10 bases between. CDR3 sequence reads: CASSLGQAGYEQYF. DNA for the CDR3: TGTGCCAGCAGCTTAGGGCAGGCGGGGTACGAGCAGTACTTC. Drawing the rest from reference TRBV13 and TRBJ2-7, the complete variable domain is AAGVIQSPRHLIKEKRETATLKCYPIPRHDTVYWYQQGPGQDPQFLISFYEKMQSDKGSIPDRFSAQQFSDYHSELNMSSLELGDSALYFCASSLGQAGYEQYFGPGTRLTVT.

This rearrangement joins TRBV29-1 to TRBJ1-1; D is unclear. The CDR3 covers 10 residues. The germline V gene encodes CDR1 SQVTM and CDR2 ANQGSEA. Trimming shortened V by 7 bases and J by 7 bases, and 10 bases separated the two germline ends. CDR3 in DNA: TGCAGCGCCAGCTCGGGTGAAGCTTTCTTT. This gives the protein CSASSGEAFF.

CDR3 DNA: TGCAGCGTTTCGACAGCCCCCACTGAAGCTTTCTTT. This codes for CSVSTAPTEAFF. The chain employs TRBV29-1 and TRBJ1-1; the D gene is possibly TRBD1 (5 bases). CDR3 length: 12 residues. Germline loops: CDR1 SQVTM, CDR2 ANQGSEA. The V end was cut by 5 bases, the J end by 4 bases, with 11 bases between.

This clonotype was detected a few times. The rearrangement joins TRBV6-2 or TRBV6-3 to TRBJ2-2; a weak D match, TRBD2 (5 bases). Germline CDR1 reads MNHEY; CDR2 reads SVGEGT. CDR3 length: 16 residues. V shed 5 bases and J shed 1 base, with 14 bases lying between them. CDR3 sequence: CASSHRGRGNTGELFF. As DNA, the CDR3 is TGTGCCAGCAGTCACAGAGGACGGGGGAACACCGGGGAGCTGTTTTTT.

This clonotype has a handful of counts. This chain uses TRBV29-1 with TRBJ2-1; 7 bases line up with TRBD1. The CDR3 runs to 14 residues. Germline V gene lookup returns CDR1 SQVTM and CDR2 ANQGSEA. J gave up 4 bases and V 7 bases, and 10 bases lay outside the gene matches. The CDR3, as DNA: TGCAGCGCAGTTGGGACAGCCAGGTACAATGAGCAGTTCTTC. Translated, it gives CSAVGTARYNEQFF.